The clone carrying this T cell receptor beta chain appeared many times. Antigen: not known. This sample stems from a study of sequential checkpoint blockade in melanoma. At the level of the study: Each arm's sequence ended with maintenance nivolumab. Study results and caveats: Response in arm A was associated with pretreatment TIL clonality.

Using immunoSEQ multiplex PCR, the repertoire was profiled, and TCRdb retains in-frame clones only, with some absent. The sample lists 10,000 or so clones, roughly 23% occurring once. V lost 6 bases and J 7 bases, leaving 16 bases between the germline ends. The CDR3 consists of 14 residues. CDR1 and CDR2 (germline): MNHGY, SAAAGT. Treatment meaning: randomized to nivolumab then ipilimumab (arm A) or the reverse (arm B). This receptor was taken from a human donor with melanoma. The source was tumor tissue (inferred from file names), collected from a patient given nivolumab and ipilimumab in sequence. The chain couples TRBV6-8 to TRBJ1-5, with TRBD1 as a possible D gene (6 bases). Here the CDR3 DNA reads TGTGCCAGCAGGGCAGGGGACGCTACCCAGCCCCAGCATTTT. It encodes CASRAGDATQPQHF.